What follows are 18 T cell receptor beta chains derived from one specimen sequenced in a study of brain metastases from non-small cell lung cancer. The method was immunoSEQ multiplex PCR; TCRdb's version includes in-frame clones alone and lacks a portion of them. The sample comprises 4,500 to 5,000 clones, 70% to 90% of which are singletons, and roughly 13% rests with the top ten. Sequencing was carried out using tissue from a brain metastasis. The receptors were gathered from a donor aged 40 or over with non-small cell lung cancer.

The CDR3, as DNA: TGTGCCAGCAGCACCTCGACAGGGGCGGAAGGCTACACCTTC. Its translation is CASSTSTGAEGYTF. The gene calls are TRBV9 and TRBJ1-2, with 8 bases that match TRBD1. Per the germline V gene, CDR1 is SGDLS and CDR2 is YYNGEE. Trimming cost V 4 bases and J 8 bases; bases outside gene matches: 10. This CDR3 spans 14 amino acids.

The chain carries TRBV6-2 or TRBV6-3 and TRBJ2-7, with unresolved D. This CDR3 comprises 12 residues. CDR1 MNHEY and CDR2 SVGEGT come from the germline V gene. V shed 2 bases and J shed 9 bases, with 11 bases lying between them. DNA of the CDR3: TGTGCCAGCAGTTACCCCACACCTATGCAGTACTTC. Its protein product is CASSYPTPMQYF.

The rearrangement uses TRBV28 and TRBJ1-1; D might be TRBD1 (6 bases). The germline V and J ends were trimmed by 6 bases and 3 bases, with 17 bases remaining between them. There are 15 residues in the CDR3. Germline V gene lookup returns CDR1 MDHEN and CDR2 SYDVKM. Written as DNA, the CDR3 is TGTGCCAGCAGGAACAGGGAGTTGATTGACACTGAAGCTTTCTTT. Translating it yields CASRNRELIDTEAFF.

There are a few counts of this clone. This sequence joins TRBV6-2 or TRBV6-3 and TRBJ2-6; weak D call: TRBD1 (6 bases). CDR1 and CDR2 (germline): MNHEY, SVGEGT. The V end was cut by 3 bases, the J end by 0 bases, with 9 bases between. This CDR3 contains 16 residues. The CDR3 reads CASSYKGGSGANVLTF. DNA for the CDR3: TGTGCCAGCAGTTATAAAGGGGGCTCTGGGGCCAACGTCCTGACTTTC.

The chain has TRBV28 and TRBJ2-5; TRBD1 might be the D (5 bases). V was pared by 4 bases and J by 5 bases, with 8 bases between. The CDR3 contains 12 residues. Germline V gene data show CDR1 as MDHEN and CDR2 as SYDVKM. CDR3: CASSSGLETQYF. The DNA for the CDR3 is TGTGCCAGCAGTTCAGGGCTCGAGACCCAGTACTTC.

This clone was detected only a few times. The chain combines TRBV7-9 with TRBJ2-7; tentatively, D is TRBD1 or TRBD2 (5 bases each). The germline V gene encodes CDR1 SEHNR and CDR2 FQNEAQ (reference sequence). Trimming left V 5 bases short and J 12 bases short, with 17 bases between. The CDR3 extends over 12 amino acids. CDR3 loop: CASSPPGTRTYF. The CDR3 DNA reads as TGTGCCAGCAGCCCCCCCGGGACCAGAACGTACTTC.

This chain links TRBV29-1 with TRBJ1-2; TRBD1 agrees at 9 bases. Germline V CDR1 and CDR2: SQVTM, ANQGSEA. With V trimmed by 6 bases and J by 7 bases, 6 bases remained unmatched. There are 12 residues in the CDR3. CDR3 loop: CSVTGGAGGYTF. DNA of the CDR3: TGCAGCGTGACAGGGGGAGCGGGTGGCTACACCTTC.

This chain links TRBV12-3 or TRBV12-4 with TRBJ2-5; D is uncertain. The CDR3 is 13 residues long. V lost 0 bases, J lost 5 bases, and 7 bases lay in between. The CDR3 nucleotides are TGTGCCAGCAGTTTAGCTAGTCAGGAGACCCAGTACTTC. Translation gives CASSLASQETQYF.

This clone appeared once. This chain connects TRBV15 to TRBJ1-4, with TRBD1 as a possible D gene (6 bases). The CDR3 has 16 amino acids. Looked up from germline, CDR1 is LNHNV and CDR2 is YYDKDF (reference sequence). V was pared by 7 bases and J by 4 bases, with 19 bases between. The CDR3 DNA reads as TGTGCCACCACCTTGTTGGTTCAGGGGAGTAATGAAAAACTGTTTTTT. Amino acid sequence: CATTLLVQGSNEKLFF.

V and J are TRBV29-1 and TRBJ1-2, with unresolved D. Germline CDR1 is SQVTM and CDR2 is ANQGSEA. The CDR3 sequence is 13 residues long. V lost 3 bases and J lost 2, with 10 bases in between. The chain's CDR3 is CSVDDTVNYGYTF. CDR3 sequence (DNA): TGCAGCGTTGATGATACAGTCAACTATGGCTACACCTTC.

The chain is built from TRBV18 and TRBJ1-5, with TRBD1 matching over 9 bases. CDR3 length equals 16 residues. Germline loops: CDR1 KGHSH, CDR2 LQKENI. The trim removed 3 bases at V and 5 bases at J, leaving 8 bases unmatched. The CDR3 is CASSPPQDRGYQPQHF. CDR3 DNA sequence: TGTGCCAGCTCACCGCCCCAGGACAGGGGATATCAGCCCCAGCATTTT.

The chain is built from TRBV15 and TRBJ2-7, with 9 bases fitting TRBD1. J gave up 1 base and V 3 bases, and 4 bases lay outside the gene matches. This CDR3 region has 15 residues. Germline CDR1 and CDR2: LNHNV and YYDKDF (reference sequence). For the CDR3, the DNA is TGTGCCACCAGCAGGGGGGGGACAGGGTCCTACGAGCAGTACTTC. This codes for CATSRGGTGSYEQYF.

The chain links TRBV27 to TRBJ2-7, with TRBD1 as a possible D gene (7 bases). Trimming left V 3 bases short and J 4 bases short, with 10 bases between. Germline loops: CDR1 MNHEY, CDR2 SMNVEV (reference sequence). The CDR3 is made up of 13 amino acids. The CDR3 protein is CASSLAGGYEQYF. CDR3 sequence (DNA): TGTGCCAGCAGTTTGGCAGGGGGGTACGAGCAGTACTTC.

CDR3 residues: CASSWSRFGTDTQYF. CDR3 in DNA: TGTGCCAGCAGCTGGAGTCGGTTCGGCACAGATACGCAGTATTTT. The rearrangement joins TRBV7-6 to TRBJ2-3, with D uncertain. The CDR3 covers 15 residues. From germline, CDR1 is SGHVS and CDR2 FNYEAQ. Trimming shortened V by 4 bases and J by 1 base, and 12 bases separated the two germline ends.

This chain uses TRBV6-5 with TRBJ2-2; D gene uncertain. CDR1 is MNHEY, CDR2 SVGAGI, per germline. CDR3 length equals 12 residues. V was clipped by 2 bases and J by 6 bases, with 4 bases between them. CDR3 in amino acids: CASSYPAGELFF. The CDR3, as DNA: TGTGCCAGCAGTTACCCTGCCGGGGAGCTGTTTTTT.

This clone was picked up one time. The J gene is TRBJ2-7, the V gene TRBV7-9; D gene unclear. The V end lost 5 bases, the J end lost 6 bases, and 8 bases lay between the germline ends. Germline CDR1 is SEHNR and CDR2 is FQNEAQ (reference sequence). The CDR3 loop spans 11 amino acids. CDR3 protein: CASSVEREQYF. The CDR3, as DNA: TGTGCCAGCAGCGTAGAGCGCGAGCAGTACTTC.

J is TRBJ1-1 and V is TRBV6-2 or TRBV6-3; D remains ambiguous. This CDR3 has 14 amino acids. From germline, CDR1 is MNHEY and CDR2 SVGEGT. Trimming removed 5 bases at V and 6 bases at J, with 16 bases between. DNA of the CDR3: TGTGCCAGCAGTCCCCGGGCAGAGGGCCCTGAAGCTTTCTTT. It yields the protein CASSPRAEGPEAFF.

This clone has just one count. The chain recombines TRBV3-1 (or the pseudogene TRBV3-2) with TRBJ2-1; 7 nucleotides align to TRBD2. This CDR3 is built from 15 residues. Germline V gene sequence: CDR1 LGHDT, CDR2 YNNKEL (reference sequence). Trimming cost V 5 bases and J 10 bases; bases outside gene matches: 14. This chain's CDR3 is CASSKRLASLGEQFF. The CDR3 DNA reads as TGTGCCAGCAGCAAAAGACTAGCTTCCCTGGGGGAGCAGTTCTTC.